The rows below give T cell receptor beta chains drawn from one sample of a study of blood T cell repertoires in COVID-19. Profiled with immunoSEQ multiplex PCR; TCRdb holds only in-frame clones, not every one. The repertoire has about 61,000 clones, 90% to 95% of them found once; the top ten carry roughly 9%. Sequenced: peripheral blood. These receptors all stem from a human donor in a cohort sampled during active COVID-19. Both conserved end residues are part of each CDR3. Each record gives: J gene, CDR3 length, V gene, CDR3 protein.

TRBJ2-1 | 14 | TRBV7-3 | CASSRGTSGNEQFF
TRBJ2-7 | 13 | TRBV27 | CASSLPGTLEQYF
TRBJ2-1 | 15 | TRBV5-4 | CASSPSGGLDNEQFF
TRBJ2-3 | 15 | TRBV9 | CASSVGAVSTDTQYF
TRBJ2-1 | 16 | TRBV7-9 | CASSSNLDRGHNEQFF
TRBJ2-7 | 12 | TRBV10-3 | CAILAGGHEQYF
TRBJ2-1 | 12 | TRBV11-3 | CASSNQLPEQFF
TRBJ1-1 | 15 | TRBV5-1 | CASSYRSGGGTEAFF
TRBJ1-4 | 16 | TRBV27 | CASSSTGGESNEKLFF
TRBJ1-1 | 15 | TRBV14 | CASSQARRMNTEAFF